A single sample gave rise to the 8 T cell receptor beta chains below, sequenced in a study of cytomegalovirus exposure and HLA in healthy donors. Measured with immunoSEQ multiplex PCR; TCRdb has only the in-frame clones, and not every one. The table lists 200,000 or so clones, 65% to 90% of them singletons. The sample comprised PBMCs. Receptors originate from a woman in her twenties or thirties in good health and CMV-seropositive.

This chain uses TRBV5-6 with TRBJ1-4; possible D gene TRBD1, 5 bases. Trimming took 0 bases from V and 8 from J, leaving 11 bases between them. Looked up from germline, CDR1 is SGHDT and CDR2 is YYEEEE. CDR3 length: 14 residues. The DNA for the CDR3 is TGTGCCAGCAGCTTGGTGACAGTTCAGGAAAAACTGTTTTTT. Protein product: CASSLVTVQEKLFF.

The V gene is TRBV18, the J gene TRBJ1-5, with D possibly being TRBD1 (6 bases). Germline CDR1 KGHSH, CDR2 LQKENI. V was clipped by 3 bases and J by 7 bases, with 10 bases between them. The CDR3 runs to 13 residues. CDR3 region: CASSPTGKQPQHF. In DNA form, the CDR3 reads TGTGCCAGCTCACCGACAGGAAAGCAGCCCCAGCATTTT. The whole variable domain, remainder taken from reference TRBV18 and TRBJ1-5, is NAGVMQNPRHLVRRRGQEARLRCSPMKGHSHVYWYRQLPEEGLKFMVYLQKENIIDESGMPKERFSAEFPKEGPSILRIQQVVRGDSAAYFCASSPTGKQPQHFGDGTRLSIL.

The DNA of the CDR3 is TGTGCCAGCAGTTATTCAGAGGACTACACCTTC. It yields the protein CASSYSEDYTF. The rearrangement uses TRBV6-6 and TRBJ1-2; D not certain. This CDR3 contains 11 residues. The ends were cut back, 3 bases at V and 10 bases at J, with 9 bases in the middle. Germline CDR1 and CDR2: MNHNY and SVGAGI (reference sequence).

This clone has more than one count but fewer than ten. The gene calls are TRBV5-1 and TRBJ2-7, with D maybe TRBD2 (5 bases). Trimming removed 7 bases at V and 3 bases at J, with 11 bases between. The CDR3 has 12 amino acids. From germline, CDR1 is SGHRS and CDR2 YFSETQ. Here the CDR3 DNA reads TGCGCCAGCTATAGGGAGCTCTACGAGCAGTACTTC. As protein: CASYRELYEQYF.

There are a few counts of this clone. The genes are TRBV19 and TRBJ1-5; D is undetermined. This CDR3 has 14 residues. Per the germline V gene, CDR1 is LNHDA and CDR2 is SQIVND (reference sequence). V dropped 8 bases and J dropped 2 bases, with 13 bases sitting between them. DNA of the CDR3: TGTGCCAGTCAGACATTCAGTGGCAATCAGCCCCAGCATTTT. It translates to CASQTFSGNQPQHF.

The chain employs TRBV7-3 and TRBJ2-3, with TRBD2 matching over 12 bases. With 4 bases clipped from V and 4 bases from J, the junction kept 6 bases outside the gene matches. Germline V gene lookup returns CDR1 SGHTA and CDR2 FQGTGA. The CDR3 is 16 residues long. Here the CDR3 DNA reads TGTGCCAGCAGCTACGGACTAGCGGGATTAGCAGATACGCAGTATTTT. Amino acids: CASSYGLAGLADTQYF.

The rearrangement uses TRBV4-2 and TRBJ2-2; 8 bases line up with TRBD2. The CDR3 consists of 17 residues. Per germline, CDR1 LGHNA and CDR2 YNFKEQ. The J segment lost 4 bases and the V segment lost 4 bases, leaving 11 bases of the junction unmatched. The CDR3 DNA reads as TGTGCCAGCAGCCTCCCACTAGCGGCGAATCCCACCGGGGAGCTGTTTTTT. Protein: CASSLPLAANPTGELFF.

A few counts support this clone. The V and J genes are TRBV5-8 and TRBJ1-1, with a weak D call TRBD1 (6 bases). With 3 bases removed from V and 3 bases from J, the gap between germline ends came to 12 bases. CDR1 SGHTS and CDR2 YDEGEE come from the germline V gene. This CDR3 has 14 amino acids. CDR3 loop: CASSSQGPDTEAFF. The CDR3 coding sequence is TGTGCCAGCAGCTCCCAGGGGCCAGACACTGAAGCTTTCTTT.